The rows below give T cell receptor beta chains drawn from one sample of a study of PD-1 blockade in classical Hodgkin lymphoma. Repertoires were generated with immunoSEQ multiplex PCR, while TCRdb's copy carries only in-frame clones and drops some. The table has about 15,000 clones, 75% to 90% seen once. The sample in question was CD8+ T cells from blood, obtained before the fourth cycle of nivolumab. Receptor source: a human donor with classical Hodgkin lymphoma. Each CDR3 is given with its conserved first and last residue. The D gene is left open where the match is weak. Not all rows give a size; the values are once, few, many and, for expanded clones, a class.

CDR3nt | CDR3aa | v_gene | len | abundance | j_gene | d_gene
TGCGCCAGCAGCTTAACAGGGGAGTCCCTGACCTACGAGCAGTACTTC | CASSLTGESLTYEQYF | TRBV5-1 | 16 | - | TRBJ2-7 | TRBD1
TGCAGCGTTGTGTCCCGGGACGCCGCCTACAATGAGCAGTTCTTC | CSVVSRDAAYNEQFF | TRBV29-1 | 15 | - | TRBJ2-1 | -
TGCGCCAGCAGTGAGGGTTTTAGCTCCTACGAGCAGTACTTC | CASSEGFSSYEQYF | TRBV10-1 | 14 | - | TRBJ2-7 | -
TGTGCCAGCAGTTTAGGACAGGGTGCCTACGAGCAGTACTTC | CASSLGQGAYEQYF | TRBV27 | 14 | - | TRBJ2-7 | TRBD1
TGTGCCAGCAGCTTGGCTGGGTCCGGAAACACCATATATTTT | CASSLAGSGNTIYF | TRBV5-5 | 14 | - | TRBJ1-3 | -
TGTGCCAGTAGTATGGGGACCCGCTCCGGGGACTATGGCTACACCTTC | CASSMGTRSGDYGYTF | TRBV19 | 16 | - | TRBJ1-2 | -
TGCGCCAGCAGCCGGCGGACCGGGGAGACTGAAGCTTTCTTT | CASSRRTGETEAFF | TRBV4-1 | 14 | few | TRBJ1-1 | -
TGTGCCAGCAGTCCCAAGCGGGAGGCCGATCGGAGGAATGAGCAGTTCTTC | CASSPKREADRRNEQFF | TRBV11-2 | 17 | - | TRBJ2-1 | TRBD2
TGTGCCAGCAACCCCGGGCAGTTCAATTCACCCCTCCACTTT | CASNPGQFNSPLHF | TRBV7-9 | 14 | - | TRBJ1-6 | -
TGTGCCAGCAGTCCCAGGGCGTCGAGCGGCTACAATGAGCAGTTCTTC | CASSPRASSGYNEQFF | TRBV27 | 16 | - | TRBJ2-1 | -
TGTGCCAGCAGTAGCCCTGGAGGGACTAGCGGCCCTGGGAATACGCAGTATTTT | CASSSPGGTSGPGNTQYF | TRBV2 | 18 | - | TRBJ2-3 | TRBD2
TGTGCCAGCAGCCAGGGGGGAACTGGAAACACCATATATTTT | CASSQGGTGNTIYF | TRBV16 | 14 | - | TRBJ1-3 | -
TGCGCCAGCAGCGATTTAATGGACAGGGTCCCACACGAGCAGTACTTC | CASSDLMDRVPHEQYF | TRBV5-1 | 16 | - | TRBJ2-7 | TRBD1
TGTGCCAGCAGTCGGAGCGGGAGCTCCTACAATGAGCAGTTCTTC | CASSRSGSSYNEQFF | TRBV27 | 15 | - | TRBJ2-1 | TRBD2
TGTGCCAGCAGTGCCGGACTAGCGCTGACAGATACGCAGTATTTT | CASSAGLALTDTQYF | TRBV28 | 15 | - | TRBJ2-3 | TRBD2
TGTGCCAGCAGCCCCAGACTAGCGCTCTACAATGAGCAGTTCTTC | CASSPRLALYNEQFF | TRBV4-2 | 15 | - | TRBJ2-1 | TRBD2
TGCGCCAGCAGCCGGCAGCCCGGGACAGGGGCCTACGAGCAGTACTTC | CASSRQPGTGAYEQYF | TRBV4-1 | 16 | - | TRBJ2-7 | TRBD1
TGCGCCAGCAGCTTGGAGGGTGTTTTTCCCCGCGAGCAGTACTTC | CASSLEGVFPREQYF | TRBV5-1 | 15 | - | TRBJ2-7 | -
TGTGCCACCAGCAGAGGTAACAGGGAGGCGTACGAGCAGTACTTC | CATSRGNREAYEQYF | TRBV15 | 15 | - | TRBJ2-7 | -
TGTGCCAGCAGCGTAGGTAGCGGGGGGCGTGGCTACAATGAGCAGTTCTTC | CASSVGSGGRGYNEQFF | TRBV9 | 17 | - | TRBJ2-1 | TRBD2
TGTGCCAGCAGCTTAGTCGACAGGGGGACTGAAGCTTTCTTT | CASSLVDRGTEAFF | TRBV11-1 | 14 | - | TRBJ1-1 | TRBD1
TGCGCCAGCAGCTTGGAACTAGCGGTCACAGATACGCAGTATTTT | CASSLELAVTDTQYF | TRBV5-1 | 15 | - | TRBJ2-3 | TRBD2
TGTGCCAGCAGTTCCCTAACCCTACAGGGGACGGAGGCTAATGAAAAACTGTTTTTT | CASSSLTLQGTEANEKLFF | TRBV28 | 19 | - | TRBJ1-4 | TRBD1
TGTGCCAGCAGTTTATTAACAGGGCCCCAAGAGACCCAGTACTTC | CASSLLTGPQETQYF | TRBV28 | 15 | - | TRBJ2-5 | -
TGTGCCAGTAGTATAGCCCTGGCAGGTGGACTCGAGCAGTACTTC | CASSIALAGGLEQYF | TRBV19 | 15 | - | TRBJ2-7 | -
TGTGCCAGAGAGTCGTCGGACCGGACTTCCGAGCAGTACTTC | CARESSDRTSEQYF | TRBV2 | 14 | - | TRBJ2-7 | -
TGCGCCAGCAGCCAATATCACAGGGGTGGCGAGCAGTACTTC | CASSQYHRGGEQYF | TRBV4-1 | 14 | - | TRBJ2-7 | TRBD1
TGTGCCAGTAAACCGACAGGGTATTCGGGCCAAGAGACCCAGTACTTC | CASKPTGYSGQETQYF | TRBV19 | 16 | once | TRBJ2-5 | TRBD1
TGTGCCAGTAGTGTCCCTAGCGGGAGCGCCTACAATGAGCAGTTCTTC | CASSVPSGSAYNEQFF | TRBV19 | 16 | - | TRBJ2-1 | TRBD2
TGTGCCAGCAGCCCGACTAGCGGGGTTGAGGAGCAGTACTTC | CASSPTSGVEEQYF | TRBV7-8 | 14 | - | TRBJ2-7 | TRBD2
TGTGCCAGCAGTATCAATCGTCTATCCACTTCCTACGAGCAGTACTTC | CASSINRLSTSYEQYF | TRBV28 | 16 | - | TRBJ2-7 | -
TGTGCCAGCAGCCCGGGACTTTCGAACACCGGGGAGCTGTTTTTT | CASSPGLSNTGELFF | TRBV7-9 | 15 | - | TRBJ2-2 | -
TGTGCCAGCAGTTTAACCCAGCCTGGGGACACTGAAGCTTTCTTT | CASSLTQPGDTEAFF | TRBV27 | 15 | - | TRBJ1-1 | -
TGTGCCTGGAGTCTGGCAGGGCTGGGGGAGCAGTACTTC | CAWSLAGLGEQYF | TRBV30 | 13 | - | TRBJ2-7 | -
TGCGCCAGATCAACAGGGGAGGAAGGAGAGACCCAGTACTTC | CARSTGEEGETQYF | TRBV5-1 | 14 | - | TRBJ2-5 | -
TGTGCCAGCACAGAAACAGGGGAGGACGAGCAGTACTTC | CASTETGEDEQYF | TRBV28 | 13 | - | TRBJ2-7 | -
TGTGCCAGCAGCTTAAGGCGCCAGGGTGTGCCCGGGGAGCTGTTTTTT | CASSLRRQGVPGELFF | TRBV11-2 | 16 | - | TRBJ2-2 | -
TGTGCCAGCAGTTTGGGACCCGTGGGGGACTCCCATTCACCCCTCCACTTT | CASSLGPVGDSHSPLHF | TRBV27 | 17 | few | TRBJ1-6 | -
TGTGCCAGCGGCCTAGCGGGGGGCCGAGGCACCAATGAGCAGTTCTTC | CASGLAGGRGTNEQFF | TRBV5-4 | 16 | - | TRBJ2-1 | TRBD2
TGCAGCGTTCTCCCAGGGAGGGGGCACGAGCAGTACTTC | CSVLPGRGHEQYF | TRBV29-1 | 13 | - | TRBJ2-7 | -